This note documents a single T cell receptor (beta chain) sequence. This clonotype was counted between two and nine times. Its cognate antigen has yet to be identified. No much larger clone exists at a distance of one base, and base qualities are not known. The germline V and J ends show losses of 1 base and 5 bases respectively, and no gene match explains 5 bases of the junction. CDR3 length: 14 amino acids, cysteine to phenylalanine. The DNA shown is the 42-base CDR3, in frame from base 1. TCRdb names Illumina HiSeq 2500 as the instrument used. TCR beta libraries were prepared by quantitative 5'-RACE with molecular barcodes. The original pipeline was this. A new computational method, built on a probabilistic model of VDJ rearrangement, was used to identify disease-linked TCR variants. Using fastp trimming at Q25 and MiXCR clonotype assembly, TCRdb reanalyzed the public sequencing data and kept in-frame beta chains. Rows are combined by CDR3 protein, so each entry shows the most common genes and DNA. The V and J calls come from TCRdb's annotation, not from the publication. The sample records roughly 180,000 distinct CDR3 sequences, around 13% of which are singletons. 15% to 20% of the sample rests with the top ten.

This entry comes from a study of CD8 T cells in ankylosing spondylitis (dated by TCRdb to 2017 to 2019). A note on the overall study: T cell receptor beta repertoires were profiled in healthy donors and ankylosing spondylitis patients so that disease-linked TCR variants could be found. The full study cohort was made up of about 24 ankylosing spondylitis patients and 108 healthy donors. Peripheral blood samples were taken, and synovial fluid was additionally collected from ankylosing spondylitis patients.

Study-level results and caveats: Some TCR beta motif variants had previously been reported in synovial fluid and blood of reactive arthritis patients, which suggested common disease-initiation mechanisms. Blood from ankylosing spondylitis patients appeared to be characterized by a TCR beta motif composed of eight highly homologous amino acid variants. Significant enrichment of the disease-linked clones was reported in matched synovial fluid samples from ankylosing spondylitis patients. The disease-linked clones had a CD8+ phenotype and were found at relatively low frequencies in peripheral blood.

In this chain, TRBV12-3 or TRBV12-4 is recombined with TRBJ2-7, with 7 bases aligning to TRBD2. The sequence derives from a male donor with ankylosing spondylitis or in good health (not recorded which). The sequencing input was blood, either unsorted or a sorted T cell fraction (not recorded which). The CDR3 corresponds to CASSLGLAINEQYF. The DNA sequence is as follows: TGTGCCAGCAGTTTAGGACTAGCCATCAACGAGCAGTACTTC.